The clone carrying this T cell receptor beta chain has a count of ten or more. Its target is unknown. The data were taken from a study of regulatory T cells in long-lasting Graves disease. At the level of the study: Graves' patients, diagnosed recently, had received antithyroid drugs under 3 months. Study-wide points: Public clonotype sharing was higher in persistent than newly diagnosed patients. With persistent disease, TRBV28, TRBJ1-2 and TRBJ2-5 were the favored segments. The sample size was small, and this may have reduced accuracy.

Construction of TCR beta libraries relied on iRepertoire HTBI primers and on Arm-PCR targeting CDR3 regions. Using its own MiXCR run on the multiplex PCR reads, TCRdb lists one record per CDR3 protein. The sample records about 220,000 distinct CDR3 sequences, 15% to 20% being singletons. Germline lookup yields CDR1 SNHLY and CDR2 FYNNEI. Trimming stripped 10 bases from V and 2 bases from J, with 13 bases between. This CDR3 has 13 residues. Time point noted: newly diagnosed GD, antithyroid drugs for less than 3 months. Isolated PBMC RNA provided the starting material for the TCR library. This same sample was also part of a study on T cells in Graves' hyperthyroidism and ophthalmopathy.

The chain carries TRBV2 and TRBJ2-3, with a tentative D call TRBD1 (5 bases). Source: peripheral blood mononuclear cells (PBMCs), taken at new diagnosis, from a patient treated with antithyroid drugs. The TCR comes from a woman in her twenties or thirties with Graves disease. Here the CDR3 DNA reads TGTGCCACACGGACAAGACACACAGATACGCAGTATTTT. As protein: CATRTRHTDTQYF.